Below, 31 T cell receptor beta chains from the same sample are listed, as sequenced in a study of T-cell memory formation after mild COVID-19. TCRdb reprocessed the 5' RACE reads with MiXCR, giving one entry per CDR3 protein. The repertoire consists of about 410,000 distinct CDR3 sequences, with roughly 18% occurring once and the leading ten covering 20% to 25%. Material for sequencing was PBMCs or a T cell subset sorted from them (not recorded which). The source of these receptors is a man younger than 35 who had mild COVID-19 (a few samples of this study predate the infection). Cell type and time point are not known.

The chain uses TRBV5-1 and TRBJ2-1; 10 nucleotides align to TRBD1. The CDR3 is 17 amino acids. J lost 1 base, V lost 4 bases, and 8 bases had no gene match. From germline, CDR1 is SGHRS and CDR2 YFSETQ. CDR3 residues: CASSPGQGVASYNEQFF. In nucleotides, the CDR3 is TGCGCCAGCAGCCCTGGACAGGGGGTGGCTTCCTACAATGAGCAGTTCTTC.

This clonotype was observed a few times. V gene TRBV6-5 combines with J gene TRBJ1-1, with D tentatively TRBD1 (6 bases). Trimming stripped 0 bases from V and 10 bases from J, with 9 bases between. CDR1 and CDR2 from the germline V gene are MNHEY and SVGAGI. This CDR3 contains 12 residues. CDR3 DNA: TGTGCCAGCAGTTACTCTTCAGGGGCAGCTTTCTTT. Protein: CASSYSSGAAFF.

This clonotype showed up many times. J is TRBJ1-1 and V is TRBV7-9; D not resolved. V dropped 5 bases and J dropped 4 bases, with 20 bases sitting between them. CDR1 is SEHNR and CDR2 is FQNEAQ in the germline V gene (reference sequence). This CDR3 is built from 16 residues. CDR3 sequence: CASSRAVDSPGTEAFF. The CDR3, as DNA: TGTGCCAGCAGCCGGGCCGTCGACTCGCCGGGCACTGAAGCTTTCTTT.

The chain couples TRBV3-1 to TRBJ1-6; a weak D match, TRBD1 (5 bases). CDR1 is LGHDT and CDR2 is YNNKEL in the germline V gene (reference sequence). Deletions cut 3 bases from V and 7 bases from J, with 19 bases between. The length of the CDR3 is 17 residues. Here the CDR3 reads CASSQPYGGMWNSPLHF. CDR3 coding DNA: TGTGCCAGCAGCCAGCCATATGGGGGGATGTGGAATTCACCCCTCCACTTT. Full variable domain (missing parts from reference TRBV3-1 and TRBJ1-6): DTAVSQTPKYLVTQMGNDKSIKCEQNLGHDTMYWYKQDSKKFLKIMFSYNNKELIINETVPNRFSPKSPDKAHLNLHINSLELGDSAVYFCASSQPYGGMWNSPLHFGNGTRLTVT.

A few counts support this clonotype. This chain joins TRBV2 and TRBJ2-3; D remains ambiguous. V dropped 2 bases and J dropped 6 bases, with 12 bases sitting between them. The CDR3 is made up of 14 amino acids. The germline V gene encodes CDR1 SNHLY and CDR2 FYNNEI. The DNA of the CDR3 is TGTGCCAGCAGTGAAATGGGAACGGCCGATACGCAGTATTTT. This encodes CASSEMGTADTQYF.

The chain uses TRBV5-4 and TRBJ1-2; D call uncertain. Trimming shortened V by 0 bases and J by 2 bases, and 8 bases separated the two germline ends. The CDR3 sequence is 14 residues long. Per germline, CDR1 SGHNT and CDR2 YYREEE (reference sequence). The CDR3 nucleotides read TGTGCCAGCAGCTTGGTGGTGAACAACTATGGCTACACCTTC. Protein: CASSLVVNNYGYTF.

In its sample, this clonotype was seen a few times. The chain has TRBV20-1 and TRBJ2-3; D may correspond to TRBD1 or TRBD2 (6 bases each). Germline V gene lookup returns CDR1 DFQATT and CDR2 SNEGSKA (reference sequence). This CDR3 comprises 17 residues. Trimming pared 6 bases from V and 5 bases from J, leaving 27 bases between. The CDR3 here is CSAPTYPGARRGDTQYF. In nucleotides, the CDR3 is TGCAGTGCACCAACATATCCGGGGGCGCGACGAGGAGATACGCAGTATTTT.

This clonotype has only a few counts. This sequence joins TRBV20-1 and TRBJ1-3, with 8 positions matching TRBD1. From germline, CDR1 is DFQATT and CDR2 SNEGSKA (reference sequence). The CDR3 has 13 residues. V lost 6 bases and J lost 7; bases outside the gene matches: 8. The CDR3 reads CSARDRSSNTIYF. The CDR3 DNA is TGCAGTGCCAGGGACAGGTCATCGAACACCATATATTTT.

The chain has TRBV11-2 and TRBJ1-2; D gene ambiguous. CDR1 is SGHAT and CDR2 is FQNNGV in the germline V gene. This CDR3 has 12 residues. V was pared by 5 bases and J by 7 bases, with 11 bases between. CDR3 residues: CASSHGRVGYTF. DNA of the CDR3: TGTGCCAGCAGCCACGGGAGGGTTGGCTACACCTTC.

This clonotype was seen a few times. This chain uses TRBV6-2 or TRBV6-3 with TRBJ2-5; D remains ambiguous. The CDR3 is made up of 12 amino acids. Germline assignment: CDR1 MNHEY and CDR2 SVGEGT. Trimming shortened V by 8 bases and J by 3 bases, and 10 bases separated the two germline ends. The CDR3 here is CASGQRKETQYF. CDR3 coding DNA: TGTGCCAGCGGTCAGAGAAAAGAGACCCAGTACTTC.

A few counts support this clonotype. V gene TRBV7-2 combines with J gene TRBJ2-3; 15 nucleotides match TRBD2. With V trimmed by 5 bases and J by 6 bases, 6 bases remained unmatched. CDR3 size: 16 residues. Germline assignment: CDR1 SGHTA and CDR2 FQGNSA. In nucleotides, the CDR3 is TGTGCCAGCAGCGCGGGACTAGCGGGGGGCAGGGATACGCAGTATTTT. This sequence encodes CASSAGLAGGRDTQYF.

The chain combines TRBV4-3 with TRBJ2-2; TRBD1 aligns across 7 bases. J lost 5 bases, V lost 0 bases, and 3 bases had no gene match. CDR1 and CDR2 (germline): LGHNA, YSLEER. This CDR3 is 15 amino acids long. The CDR3 coding sequence is TGCGCCAGCAGCCAAGATAGGGGGCTGACCGGGGAGCTGTTTTTT. It is translated as CASSQDRGLTGELFF.

In its sample, this clonotype was seen a few times. This chain joins TRBV5-1 and TRBJ2-3, with 9 bases matching TRBD1. The CDR3 is 13 residues long. Germline assignment: CDR1 SGHRS and CDR2 YFSETQ. V was clipped by 7 bases and J by 3 bases; unmatched bases: 3. CDR3 protein: CASRTGATDTQYF. CDR3 nucleotides: TGCGCCAGCCGGACAGGGGCGACAGATACGCAGTATTTT.

The chain employs TRBV11-2 and TRBJ2-5; D not resolved. The CDR3 has 13 amino acids. Trimming stripped 3 bases from V and 5 bases from J, with 10 bases between. The germline CDR1 and CDR2 sequences are SGHAT and FQNNGV. The CDR3 region is CASSFLPRETQYF. CDR3 sequence (DNA): TGTGCCAGCAGCTTTTTACCACGGGAGACCCAGTACTTC. The variable domain in full, completed from reference TRBV11-2 and TRBJ2-5, reads EAGVAQSPRYKIIEKRQSVAFWCNPISGHATLYWYQQILGQGPKLLIQFQNNGVVDDSQLPKDRFSAERLKGVDSTLKIQPAKLEDSAVYLCASSFLPRETQYFGPGTRLLVL.

The rearrangement links TRBV7-3 to TRBJ2-7, with 9 bases lining up with TRBD2. CDR1 and CDR2 (germline): SGHTA, FQGTGA. CDR3 length equals 16 residues. Trimming removed 3 bases from V and 4 bases from J; junction bases left unmatched: 10. CDR3 in DNA: TGTGCCAGCAGCTTCTCCGGCGGGGGGGATCCATACGAGCAGTACTTC. Translated, it gives CASSFSGGGDPYEQYF.

This clonotype was recorded a few times. The chain links TRBV20-1 to TRBJ1-1; 8 positions agree with TRBD1. Germline loops: CDR1 DFQATT, CDR2 SNEGSKA (reference sequence). V lost 3 bases to trimming and J lost 3 bases; unmatched junction nucleotides: 6. The CDR3 consists of 14 residues. CDR3 sequence: CSARTGELDTEAFF. Written as DNA, the CDR3 is TGCAGTGCTAGGACAGGGGAACTGGACACTGAAGCTTTCTTT.

The chain is built from TRBV2 and TRBJ1-5, with a possible D match to TRBD1 (5 bases). The germline gives CDR1 SNHLY, CDR2 FYNNEI. Trimming took 6 bases from V and 5 from J, leaving 14 bases between them. The CDR3 is 14 residues long. Here the CDR3 reads CASSPPRDDQPQHF. The DNA for the CDR3 is TGTGCCAGCAGCCCCCCCCGGGACGATCAGCCCCAGCATTTT.

This clonotype showed up many times. The rearrangement uses TRBV29-1 and TRBJ2-7; TRBD2 agrees at 11 bases. The ends lost 1 base at V and 3 bases at J; junction bases unmatched: 8. The CDR3 is 16 residues long. Germline loops: CDR1 SQVTM, CDR2 ANQGSEA. The chain's CDR3 is CSVEGLETSGDYEQYF. The CDR3 DNA sequence: TGCAGCGTTGAAGGGCTAGAGACTAGCGGGGACTACGAGCAGTACTTC.

The rearrangement links TRBV20-1 to TRBJ1-1; 9 bases match TRBD1. The CDR3 covers 15 residues. Germline V CDR1 and CDR2: DFQATT, SNEGSKA (reference sequence). Trimming took 1 base from V and 5 from J; bases not matched to a gene: 8. The CDR3 is CSARVEDRGGTEAFF. As DNA, the CDR3 is TGCAGTGCTAGAGTAGAGGACAGGGGAGGAACTGAAGCTTTCTTT.

The chain combines TRBV12-3 or TRBV12-4 with TRBJ1-2, with D hard to call. The V gene lost 6 bases and the J gene lost 4 bases, with 18 bases spanning the gap. This CDR3 region has 15 residues. The CDR3 sequence: CASSRIGEIGYGYTF. The CDR3 coding sequence is TGTGCCAGCAGCCGGATTGGGGAGATCGGCTATGGCTACACCTTC.

This clonotype has just a few counts. The chain couples TRBV20-1 to TRBJ2-1; 13 bases fit TRBD2. CDR1 and CDR2 from the germline V gene are DFQATT and SNEGSKA (reference sequence). The CDR3 is 14 residues long. Losses at the gene ends were 5 bases for V and 7 bases for J; bases not matched to a gene: 5. CDR3 loop: CSASPTSGGNEQFF. The CDR3 coding sequence is TGCAGTGCTTCCCCGACTAGCGGGGGGAATGAGCAGTTCTTC.

This rearrangement joins TRBV5-6 to TRBJ2-2; tentatively, D is TRBD2 (5 bases). Germline CDR1 reads SGHDT; CDR2 reads YYEEEE. CDR3 length: 17 amino acids. Trimming cost V 4 bases and J 0 bases, with 16 bases left between them. CDR3 nucleotide sequence: TGTGCCAGCAGCCACCTCTATGAGAGGGCGAACACCGGGGAGCTGTTTTTT. Protein product: CASSHLYERANTGELFF.

The rearrangement links TRBV7-9 to TRBJ2-1, with D possibly TRBD2 on 6 matching bases. The CDR3 consists of 12 residues. V was pared by 7 bases and J by 9 bases, with 13 bases between. CDR1 is SEHNR and CDR2 is FQNEAQ in the germline V gene (reference sequence). In DNA form, the CDR3 reads TGTGCCAGCACGTCGGGAGCAAGTGAGCAGTTCTTC. The encoded protein is CASTSGASEQFF.

This clonotype has a count of ten or more. The rearrangement uses TRBV12-2 and TRBJ2-7. TRBV12-2 is assigned pseudogene status. The CDR3 totals 12 residues. CDR3 sequence reads: CASRLHSYEQYV. DNA for the CDR3: TGTGCAAGTCGCTTACACTCCTACGAGCAGTACGTC.

V is TRBV7-2 and J is TRBJ2-2; 7 nucleotides match TRBD2. The CDR3 covers 13 residues. Losses at the gene ends were 6 bases for V and 6 bases for J; bases not matched to a gene: 4. Germline V CDR1 and CDR2: SGHTA, FQGNSA. Here the CDR3 reads CASSTSVAGELFF. CDR3 bases: TGTGCCAGCAGTACTAGCGTGGCCGGGGAGCTGTTTTTT. The variable domain in full, completed from reference TRBV7-2 and TRBJ2-2, reads GAGVSQSPSNKVTEKGKDVELRCDPISGHTALYWYRQSLGQGLEFLIYFQGNSAPDKSGLPSDRFSAERTGGSVSTLTIQRTQQEDSAVYLCASSTSVAGELFFGEGSRLTVL.

This clonotype has more than one count but fewer than ten. J is TRBJ2-3 and V is TRBV6-5, with a weak D call TRBD1 (5 bases). CDR3 length: 13 amino acids. Germline V gene sequence: CDR1 MNHEY, CDR2 SVGAGI. Between the trimmed V and J ends, which lost 6 bases and 7 bases, there was a span of 14 bases. CDR3 protein: CASSKGARYTQYF. CDR3 nucleotide sequence: TGTGCCAGCAGCAAAGGGGCGCGATATACGCAGTATTTT.

This clonotype was seen a handful of times. The genes are TRBV11-2 and TRBJ2-1; 7 bases line up with TRBD2. This CDR3 comprises 14 residues. The V segment lost 3 bases and the J segment 12 bases; nucleotides outside the gene matches: 11. Germline values: CDR1 SGHAT, CDR2 FQNNGV. CDR3 sequence: CASSFTTASGGQFF. The CDR3 DNA is TGTGCCAGCAGCTTTACTACCGCTTCGGGGGGGCAGTTCTTC.

The chain joins TRBV2 to TRBJ2-2, with TRBD1 identical over 7 bases. Germline V gene sequence: CDR1 SNHLY, CDR2 FYNNEI. V gave up 7 bases and J gave up 7 bases; unmatched junction bases: 6. This CDR3 is 13 amino acids long. The CDR3 loop reads CASNDRVGGELFF. CDR3 DNA sequence: TGTGCCAGCAACGACAGGGTTGGCGGGGAGCTGTTTTTT.

This clonotype has more than one count but fewer than ten. The genes are TRBV20-1 and TRBJ2-5; a weak D match, TRBD1 (6 bases). The CDR3 length is 12 residues. The V end was cut by 5 bases, the J end by 5 bases, with 12 bases between. The germline gives CDR1 DFQATT, CDR2 SNEGSKA (reference sequence). For the CDR3, the DNA is TGCAGTGCTGCAGGGGCTCGGGAGACCCAGTACTTC. It is translated as CSAAGARETQYF.

This clonotype was observed at least ten times. The V call is TRBV7-9, the J call TRBJ1-1, with D perhaps matching TRBD1 (5 bases). Germline-derived CDR1 and CDR2 are SEHNR and FQNEAQ (reference sequence). V was cut by 2 bases and J by 0 bases, with 7 bases left in between. The CDR3 covers 14 residues. As DNA, the CDR3 is TGTGCCAGCAGCTTATGGGGGATGAACACTGAAGCTTTCTTT. It specifies CASSLWGMNTEAFF.

A few counts support this clonotype. The chain links TRBV7-8 to TRBJ2-2; 7 bases are shared with TRBD1. Trimming took 5 bases from V and 6 from J; bases not matched to a gene: 6. The CDR3 length is 14 residues. Germline-derived CDR1 and CDR2 are SGHVS and FQNEAQ. The CDR3 here is CASSVNRGSGELFF. Here the CDR3 DNA reads TGTGCCAGCAGCGTTAACAGGGGATCCGGGGAGCTGTTTTTT.